Below are 5 T cell receptor beta chains sequenced from a single sample in a study of a mutant IDH1 vaccine in newly diagnosed glioma. Sequenced by immunoSEQ multiplex PCR; TCRdb stores in-frame clones only, minus some. The table has 40,000 or so clones, roughly nine tenths seen once. Time point described: week 5, during vaccination. Doses consisted of 300 ug of mutant IDH1 20-mer peptide each, paired with topical imiquimod. These receptors have no known antigen. This specimen was PBMCs, taken from a glioma patient whose treatment included an IDH1 peptide vaccine. These TCRs come from a man in his forties or fifties with glioma.

The rearrangement joins TRBV19 to TRBJ2-5; unclear D gene. The CDR3 has 13 residues. Trimming shortened V by 1 base and J by 2 bases, and 5 bases separated the two germline ends. Germline CDR1 LNHDA, CDR2 SQIVND (reference sequence). CDR3 DNA: TGTGCCAGTAGTATAGCCCATCAAGAGACCCAGTACTTC. Translated, it gives CASSIAHQETQYF. The full variable domain, in which reference TRBV19 and TRBJ2-5 provide the parts outside the CDR3, is DGGITQSPKYLFRKEGQNVTLSCEQNLNHDAMYWYRQDPGQGLRLIYYSQIVNDFQKGDIAEGYSVSREKKESFPLTVTSAQKNPTAFYLCASSIAHQETQYFGPGTRLLVL.

The chain uses TRBV4-2 and TRBJ2-1, with 7 bases aligning to TRBD2. The V gene end was trimmed by 3 bases and the J gene end by 6 bases; junction bases not matched to a gene: 11. Per the germline V gene, CDR1 is LGHNA and CDR2 is YNFKEQ. The CDR3 sequence is 16 residues long. The CDR3 DNA is TGTGCCAGCAGCCATCGTGCGGGGGATCCCATCAATGAGCAGTTCTTC. Protein product: CASSHRAGDPINEQFF.

The V call is TRBV2, the J call TRBJ1-1; D gene ambiguous. CDR3 size: 12 residues. The V gene's germline CDR1 is SNHLY and CDR2 FYNNEI. Trimming took off 1 base at V and 6 bases at J, with 6 bases between the two ends. CDR3 DNA sequence: TGTGCCAGCAGTGAAGGCAGAGCTGAAGCTTTCTTT. Translation gives CASSEGRAEAFF.

The chain links TRBV20-1 to TRBJ2-7; D is undetermined. The V end lost 5 bases, the J end lost 3 bases, and 8 bases lay between the germline ends. Germline V gene data show CDR1 as DFQATT and CDR2 as SNEGSKA (reference sequence). The CDR3 spans 11 residues. The CDR3 protein is CSAGPGYEQYF. CDR3 bases: TGCAGTGCTGGGCCGGGCTACGAGCAGTACTTC.

The chain links TRBV4-1 to TRBJ1-2, with D perhaps matching TRBD1 (6 bases). The germline gives CDR1 MGHRA, CDR2 YSYEKL. CDR3 size: 16 residues. The ends were cut back, 0 bases at V and 0 bases at J, with 11 bases in the middle. CDR3 protein: CASSQDKDRTNYGYTF. The CDR3 DNA follows: TGCGCCAGCAGCCAAGATAAAGACAGGACTAACTATGGCTACACCTTC.